This passage covers 21 T cell receptor beta chains from one sample sequenced in a study of blood T cells in healthy people across ages (dated by TCRdb to between 2014 and 2017). Library preparation used 5' RACE. The instrument given in TCRdb is Illumina HiSeq 2500. A second 7 to 11 cycle PCR used a sample-barcoded 5' primer and a J-beta primer mix. The public reads were reprocessed in TCRdb via fastp at Q25 and MiXCR, keeping in-frame beta chains. Each CDR3 protein gets just one entry, which takes the most common genes and DNA from the rows behind it. The sample table contains 1.5 million to 2 million distinct CDR3 sequences; only one count was recorded for about 28% of them. The ten largest clones represent 7.7% of the sample. Source material: blood. The receptors come from a woman aged 25 to 39 in good health.

This clonotype was counted many times. The chain employs TRBV28 and TRBJ2-3, with D tentatively TRBD1 or TRBD2 (5 bases each). The CDR3 runs to 14 residues. Germline V lookup: CDR1 MDHEN, CDR2 SYDVKM. Deletions cut 5 bases from V and 6 bases from J, with 15 bases between. The CDR3 protein is CASSGTTQRDTQYF. DNA of the CDR3: TGTGCCAGCAGTGGGACCACGCAACGGGATACGCAGTATTTT.

This clonotype was picked up a small number of times. The chain employs TRBV12-3 or TRBV12-4 and TRBJ1-2; a weak D match, TRBD1 (5 bases). Trimming left V 6 bases short and J 2 bases short, with 13 bases between. The CDR3 totals 14 residues. CDR3 in DNA: TGTGCCAGCAGCTACGGGACGCGGAACTATGGCTACACCTTC. This encodes CASSYGTRNYGYTF.

V is TRBV20-1 and J is TRBJ2-5; D not certain. The germline V gene encodes CDR1 DFQATT and CDR2 SNEGSKA (reference sequence). The CDR3 covers 13 residues. Trimming stripped 5 bases from V and 1 base from J, with 11 bases between. This CDR3 reads CSAALKPQETQYF. CDR3 nucleotide sequence: TGCAGTGCTGCCTTAAAACCCCAAGAGACCCAGTACTTC.

V gene TRBV2 combines with J gene TRBJ2-3, with D possibly being TRBD2 (7 bases). V was trimmed by 8 bases and J by 4 bases, leaving 13 bases between them. CDR3 length equals 13 residues. Germline V lookup: CDR1 SNHLY, CDR2 FYNNEI. The CDR3 region has the DNA TGTGCCAGCTCGGGGGGCCAGTCAGATACGCAGTATTTT. This sequence encodes CASSGGQSDTQYF.

This clonotype was detected a few times. The J gene is TRBJ2-7, the V gene TRBV4-1; D may match TRBD1 or TRBD2 (5 bases each). There are 18 residues in the CDR3. Trimming cost V 3 bases and J 0 bases, with 21 bases left between them. Germline V gives CDR1 MGHRA, CDR2 YSYEKL. The CDR3: CASSHSRGRDASSYEQYF. The CDR3 DNA is TGCGCCAGCAGCCACTCACGGGGCCGGGACGCGAGCTCCTACGAGCAGTACTTC.

Here the CDR3 reads CASSPQGKQYF. The CDR3 DNA is TGTGCCAGCAGCCCGCAGGGTAAGCAGTACTTC. J is TRBJ2-7 and V is TRBV7-9; D perhaps matches TRBD1 (5 bases). Per the germline V gene, CDR1 is SEHNR and CDR2 is FQNEAQ (reference sequence). V lost 5 bases to trimming and J lost 8 bases, with 10 bases between them. This CDR3 has 11 residues.

This clonotype was observed at least ten times. The chain is built from TRBV7-2 and TRBJ2-3, with no clear D. The CDR3 length is 14 residues. The V gene's germline CDR1 is SGHTA and CDR2 FQGNSA. The V gene lost 1 base and the J gene lost 3 bases, with 8 bases spanning the gap. The CDR3 sequence is CASSLDWATDTQYF. The CDR3 coding sequence is TGTGCCAGCAGCTTAGATTGGGCGACAGATACGCAGTATTTT.

V is TRBV6-6 and J is TRBJ2-7; 10 nucleotides align to TRBD1. Germline V gene sequence: CDR1 MNHNY, CDR2 SVGAGI (reference sequence). The J segment lost 5 bases and the V segment lost 6 bases, leaving 10 bases of the junction unmatched. CDR3 length: 15 amino acids. In DNA, the CDR3 is TGTGCCAGCAGCCATAGACCGGGACAGGGGAACGAGCAGTACTTC. Protein sequence: CASSHRPGQGNEQYF.

V is TRBV18 and J is TRBJ1-3; 9 bases are shared with TRBD1. V lost 5 bases, J lost 3 bases, and 5 bases stayed unmatched. Germline CDR1 reads KGHSH; CDR2 reads LQKENI. This CDR3 has 15 amino acids. CDR3 protein: CASSSQGAGGNTIYF. CDR3 coding DNA: TGTGCCAGCTCATCACAGGGGGCTGGTGGAAACACCATATATTTT.

This clonotype occurred once. This may be a read error: a much more frequent sequence differs by one nucleotide. The rearrangement uses TRBV7-9 and TRBJ2-3; D might be TRBD1 or TRBD2, each matching 5 bases. Looked up from germline, CDR1 is SEHNR and CDR2 is FQNEAQ (reference sequence). The CDR3 extends over 14 amino acids. Between the trimmed V and J ends, which lost 4 bases and 2 bases, there was a span of 10 bases. CDR3: CASSCEGNTDTQYF. The CDR3 DNA reads TGTGCCAGCAGCTGCGAGGGGAACACAGATACGCAGTATTTT. Looking up the rest from reference TRBV7-9 and TRBJ2-3 gives the full variable domain: DTGVSQNPRHKITKRGQNVTFRCDPISEHNRLYWYRQTLGQGPEFLTYFQNEAQLEKSRLLSDRFSAERPKGSFSTLEIQRTEQGDSAMYLCASSCEGNTDTQYFGPGTRLTVL.

This chain links TRBV11-2 with TRBJ2-7, with a weak D call TRBD2 (5 bases). The germline V gene encodes CDR1 SGHAT and CDR2 FQNNGV. The CDR3 has 15 residues. The V gene lost 4 bases and the J gene lost 2 bases, with 15 bases spanning the gap. In DNA, the CDR3 is TGTGCCAGCAGCTCCCGGTCGGGGATTACCTACGAGCAGTACTTC. Translating it yields CASSSRSGITYEQYF.

The chain employs TRBV12-3 or TRBV12-4 and TRBJ1-5; 7 bases match TRBD1. The CDR3 sequence is 13 residues long. V dropped 6 bases and J dropped 3; count of bases not matched to a gene: 2. The CDR3 here is CASRGQNNQPQHF. CDR3 nucleotides: TGTGCCAGCAGGGGACAGAACAATCAGCCCCAGCATTTT.

This clonotype was observed at least ten times. This chain joins TRBV5-1 and TRBJ2-5, with a possible D match to TRBD1 (5 bases). Trimming shortened V by 4 bases and J by 2 bases, and 12 bases separated the two germline ends. CDR1 is SGHRS, CDR2 YFSETQ, per germline. The CDR3 has 14 residues. CDR3 in DNA: TGCGCCAGCAGCGAAGGACACAGACAAGAGACCCAGTACTTC. This translates into CASSEGHRQETQYF.

The V gene is TRBV6-6, the J gene TRBJ2-3; 7 nucleotides align to TRBD2. V lost 8 bases, J lost 5 bases, and 4 bases stayed unmatched. CDR1 is MNHNY, CDR2 SVGAGI, per germline (reference sequence). The CDR3 is made up of 12 amino acids. The CDR3: CASGGGGDTQYF. The DNA for the CDR3 is TGTGCCAGCGGTGGGGGGGGAGATACGCAGTATTTT.

The table lists this clonotype with many counts. The chain couples TRBV5-5 to TRBJ2-7; D may be TRBD2 (5 bases). This CDR3 has 14 residues. Trimming took off 4 bases at V and 3 bases at J, with 14 bases between the two ends. Germline V CDR1 and CDR2: SGHKS, YYEKEE (reference sequence). Written as DNA, the CDR3 is TGTGCCAGCAGCCCCGCGGCGGGCAACTACGAGCAGTACTTC. As protein: CASSPAAGNYEQYF.

The chain combines TRBV12-3 or TRBV12-4 with TRBJ2-1; D is unclear. CDR3 length equals 17 residues. V lost 5 bases, J lost 3 bases, and 20 bases lay in between. CDR3 sequence: CASSLPRSSLRYNEQFF. The DNA of the CDR3 is TGTGCCAGCAGTCTCCCAAGGTCTTCCCTCCGCTACAATGAGCAGTTCTTC.

The chain joins TRBV5-1 to TRBJ1-6, with D perhaps TRBD1 (6 bases). CDR1 SGHRS and CDR2 YFSETQ come from the germline V gene. This CDR3 has 14 amino acids. Trimming cost V 4 bases and J 10 bases, with 15 bases left between them. The CDR3 here is CASSAGTSGSPLHF. CDR3 DNA sequence: TGCGCCAGCAGCGCGGGGACATCTGGCTCACCCCTCCACTTT.

This clonotype has just a few counts. The rearrangement links TRBV15 to TRBJ2-6; D remains unclear. Germline V lookup: CDR1 LNHNV, CDR2 YYDKDF (reference sequence). The CDR3 extends over 16 amino acids. Deletions cut 0 bases from V and 0 bases from J, with 6 bases between. The CDR3 sequence is CATSREAVSGANVLTF. CDR3 nucleotide sequence: TGTGCCACCAGCAGAGAGGCGGTCTCTGGGGCCAACGTCCTGACTTTC. The full variable domain, rest sourced from reference TRBV15 and TRBJ2-6, is DAMVIQNPRYQVTQFGKPVTLSCSQTLNHNVMYWYQQKSSQAPKLLFHYYDKDFNNEADTPDNFQSRRPNTSFCFLDIRSPGLGDTAMYLCATSREAVSGANVLTFGAGSRLTVL.

This clonotype was observed a handful of times. This sequence joins TRBV7-9 and TRBJ1-2, with a weak D call TRBD1 (6 bases). Trimming took 5 bases from V and 8 from J, leaving 21 bases between them. From germline, CDR1 is SEHNR and CDR2 FQNEAQ (reference sequence). This CDR3 has 15 residues. CDR3 in DNA: TGTGCCAGCAGCGGAGGAGGGACACCCGAGCGCGGCTACACCTTC. Protein product: CASSGGGTPERGYTF.

The chain joins TRBV29-1 to TRBJ1-2; D perhaps matches TRBD1 (5 bases). The CDR3 covers 12 residues. Germline V gives CDR1 SQVTM, CDR2 ANQGSEA. The V gene lost 4 bases and the J gene lost 2 bases, with 8 bases spanning the gap. Here the CDR3 DNA reads TGCAGCGTTGGGGGGGAGAACTATGGCTACACCTTC. As protein: CSVGGENYGYTF. The whole variable domain, remainder taken from reference TRBV29-1 and TRBJ1-2, is SAVISQKPSRDICQRGTSLTIQCQVDSQVTMMFWYRQQPGQSLTLIATANQGSEATYESGFVIDKFPISRPNLTFSTLTVSNMSPEDSSIYLCSVGGENYGYTFGSGTRLTVV.

This clonotype was recorded a few times. The chain couples TRBV10-3 to TRBJ2-4; 8 bases fit TRBD1. The CDR3 extends over 12 amino acids. Looked up from germline, CDR1 is ENHRY and CDR2 is SYGVKD. Losses at the gene ends were 4 bases for V and 13 bases for J; bases not matched to a gene: 6. Here the CDR3 reads CAISGGTGEQYF. CDR3 nucleotides: TGTGCCATCAGTGGGGGGACAGGTGAGCAGTACTTC.